One sample yielded the 27 T cell receptor beta chains listed below, sequenced in a study of T cell responses to AZD1222 COVID-19 vaccine. Method: immunoSEQ multiplex PCR; TCRdb's copy keeps in-frame clones and lacks some. The table lists about 100,000 clones, about 88% of them singletons. The sequencing used peripheral blood, collected on day 0 of AZD1222 vaccination. Receptor source: an adult in good health.

V gene TRBV25-1 combines with J gene TRBJ1-4, with D possibly TRBD1 on 6 matching bases. Per germline, CDR1 MGHDK and CDR2 SYGVNS. The CDR3 has 16 residues. Trimming cost V 6 bases and J 3 bases, with 17 bases left between them. This chain's CDR3 is CASRGGQAGANEKLFF. In DNA form, the CDR3 reads TGTGCCAGCAGGGGGGGCCAGGCGGGGGCTAATGAAAAACTGTTTTTT. Combining the CDR3 with reference TRBV25-1 and TRBJ1-4 gives the whole variable domain EADIYQTPRYLVIGTGKKITLECSQTMGHDKMYWYQQDPGMELHLIHYSYGVNSTEKGDLSSESTVSRIRTEHFPLTLESARPSHTSQYLCASRGGQAGANEKLFFGSGTQLSVL.

This clone was seen once. The genes are TRBV10-2 and TRBJ1-3, with a tentative D call TRBD1 (6 bases). Trimming pared 6 bases from V and 2 bases from J, leaving 20 bases between. Germline V gene lookup returns CDR1 WSHSY and CDR2 SAAADI. This CDR3 spans 17 amino acids. For the CDR3, the DNA is TGCGCCAGCAGATCTGAGGGGCGGGGGGCTACTGGAAACACCATATATTTT. Residues: CASRSEGRGATGNTIYF.

The chain has TRBV6-5 and TRBJ1-2; a weak D match, TRBD1 (5 bases). This CDR3 comprises 12 residues. The V and J ends lost 6 bases and 7 bases respectively, with 12 bases between them. The germline V gene has CDR1 MNHEY and CDR2 SVGAGI. The CDR3 here is CASSGTAGGYTF. The CDR3 nucleotides read TGTGCCAGCAGCGGGACCGCCGGTGGCTACACCTTC.

The J gene is TRBJ1-5, the V gene TRBV5-8; no reliable D call. V was cut by 1 base and J by 2 bases, with 7 bases left in between. The CDR3 contains 14 residues. Germline values: CDR1 SGHTS, CDR2 YDEGEE. CDR3 in amino acids: CASSLRTGNQPQHF. In DNA form, the CDR3 reads TGTGCCAGCAGCTTGAGGACGGGCAATCAGCCCCAGCATTTT.

The count of this clone is one. The chain's CDR3 is CASSLGQVNTEAFF. CDR3 bases: TGTGCCAGCAGCTTAGGGCAGGTGAACACTGAAGCTTTCTTT. The chain carries TRBV7-6 and TRBJ1-1; D is unresolved. V shed 1 base and J shed 0 bases, with 6 bases lying between them. The CDR3 is made up of 14 amino acids. Germline V lookup: CDR1 SGHVS, CDR2 FNYEAQ.

Note on this clone: Different DNA sequences within this sample yield the same CDR3. V is TRBV9 and J is TRBJ1-4; TRBD1 matches 7 bases. CDR1 and CDR2 (germline): SGDLS, YYNGEE. This CDR3 has 16 amino acids. V lost 2 bases and J lost 0; bases outside the gene matches: 4. The CDR3 sequence is CASSVRGSATNEKLFF. CDR3 DNA: TGTGCCAGCAGCGTCAGGGGGAGTGCAACTAATGAAAAACTGTTTTTT.

The chain is built from TRBV15 and TRBJ2-1; TRBD2 agrees at 8 bases. V lost 5 bases to trimming and J lost 9 bases; unmatched junction nucleotides: 9. This CDR3 contains 14 residues. Germline V gene lookup returns CDR1 LNHNV and CDR2 YYDKDF (reference sequence). The CDR3 bases are TGTGCCACCAGCGGAACCGGGACTAGAGTTGAGCAGTTCTTC. Amino acid sequence: CATSGTGTRVEQFF.

DNA for the CDR3: TGTGCCACCAGTGACCCGGGACTAGCGGCGACCGGGGAGCTGTTTTTT. Amino acid sequence: CATSDPGLAATGELFF. The chain couples TRBV24-1 to TRBJ2-2, with 11 bases that match TRBD2. Germline CDR1 reads KGHDR; CDR2 reads SFDVKD. J was trimmed by 5 bases and V by 4 bases; bases with no gene match: 5. The CDR3 runs 16 residues.

This sequence joins TRBV5-1 and TRBJ1-1; D gene uncertain. The germline V gene encodes CDR1 SGHRS and CDR2 YFSETQ. With 0 bases removed from V and 12 bases from J, the gap between germline ends came to 9 bases. This CDR3 is built from 11 residues. CDR3 bases: TGCGCCAGCAGCTTGGAAGGCTCAACTTTCTTT. This translates into CASSLEGSTFF.

This clone has a handful of counts. V and J are TRBV7-8 and TRBJ1-1; the D is unclear. Trimming pared 5 bases from V and 0 bases from J, leaving 10 bases between. Germline lookup yields CDR1 SGHVS and CDR2 FQNEAQ. The CDR3 is made up of 14 amino acids. CDR3 sequence: CASSAGEVNTEAFF. As DNA, the CDR3 is TGTGCCAGCAGCGCCGGGGAAGTGAACACTGAAGCTTTCTTT.

The chain joins TRBV27 to TRBJ1-5; 7 nucleotides align to TRBD1. This CDR3 spans 17 amino acids. Germline-derived CDR1 and CDR2 are MNHEY and SMNVEV (reference sequence). The J segment lost 0 bases and the V segment lost 0 bases, leaving 5 bases of the junction unmatched. CDR3 region: CASSLSGGLYSNQPQHF. The CDR3 DNA reads as TGTGCCAGCAGTTTATCAGGGGGCCTTTATAGCAATCAGCCCCAGCATTTT.

The chain joins TRBV7-6 to TRBJ2-2; no firm D call. V lost 1 base to trimming and J lost 1 base, with 1 base between them. This CDR3 contains 13 residues. Germline CDR1 reads SGHVS; CDR2 reads FNYEAQ. CDR3: CASSLGNTGELFF. The CDR3 DNA follows: TGTGCCAGCAGCTTAGGGAACACCGGGGAGCTGTTTTTT. The variable domain in full, completed from reference TRBV7-6 and TRBJ2-2, reads GAGVSQSPRYKVTKRGQDVALRCDPISGHVSLYWYRQALGQGPEFLTYFNYEAQQDKSGLPNDRFSAERPEGSISTLTIQRTEQRDSAMYRCASSLGNTGELFFGEGSRLTVL.

This clone was seen a single time. The chain combines TRBV6-1 with TRBJ2-7; 10 bases agree with TRBD2. The junction had 20 bases not matched to a gene; V was cut back by 2 bases and J by 7 bases. The CDR3 runs 19 residues. CDR1 is MNHNS, CDR2 SASEGT, per germline. This CDR3 reads CASSEMLAGVTSFPWEQYF. The CDR3 DNA reads as TGTGCCAGCAGTGAAATGCTAGCGGGAGTTACCTCGTTCCCTTGGGAGCAGTACTTC.

V and J are TRBV15 and TRBJ1-1; D is unresolved. V gave up 5 bases and J gave up 0 bases, with 22 bases separating them. CDR1 and CDR2 from the germline V gene are LNHNV and YYDKDF (reference sequence). The CDR3 runs 18 residues. The CDR3 region has the DNA TGTGCCACCAGCCCCCGGTCCAGGTATGAAGCGCTGAACACTGAAGCTTTCTTT. Translation gives CATSPRSRYEALNTEAFF.

The chain links TRBV2 to TRBJ2-7; 8 bases match TRBD2. The CDR3 consists of 17 residues. In germline, CDR1 is SNHLY, CDR2 FYNNEI. Losses at the gene ends were 3 bases for V and 3 bases for J; bases not matched to a gene: 13. CDR3 bases: TGTGCCAGCAGTGATCGGAGCGGGGGATTCAAGGGCTACGAGCAGTACTTC. It yields the protein CASSDRSGGFKGYEQYF.

J is TRBJ1-2 and V is TRBV12-5; D is perhaps TRBD1 (5 bases). V was cut by 6 bases and J by 6 bases, with 20 bases left in between. Germline-derived CDR1 and CDR2 are LGHNT and FRNRAP. This CDR3 region has 15 residues. The CDR3 nucleotides are TGTGCTAGTGGCAAATCCAGGGTACGGGTTAATGGCTACACCTTC. Amino acids: CASGKSRVRVNGYTF.

The chain links TRBV7-9 to TRBJ1-6; 11 bases map to TRBD1. The CDR3 contains 15 residues. Germline V gene lookup returns CDR1 SEHNR and CDR2 FQNEAQ (reference sequence). Trimming cost V 6 bases and J 6 bases; bases outside gene matches: 4. Here the CDR3 DNA reads TGTGCCAGCAGAAGGGGGACAGGGGGTAATTCACCCCTCCACTTT. Residues: CASRRGTGGNSPLHF.

This chain links TRBV20-1 with TRBJ1-2; D gene unclear. The ends were cut back, 7 bases at V and 2 bases at J, with 8 bases in the middle. Germline values: CDR1 DFQATT, CDR2 SNEGSKA (reference sequence). This CDR3 is 11 amino acids long. Written as DNA, the CDR3 is TGCAGTGTTACCGAAAACTATGGCTACACCTTC. It yields the protein CSVTENYGYTF.

V usage is TRBV4-1 and J usage is TRBJ1-6; no definite D call. Per germline, CDR1 MGHRA and CDR2 YSYEKL. This CDR3 region has 15 residues. The V end was cut by 5 bases, the J end by 14 bases, with 22 bases between. CDR3 bases: TGCGCCAGCAGCGAGGTACAAACCGGTAGTAGTACCCTCCACTTT. Translating it yields CASSEVQTGSSTLHF.

V gene TRBV3-1 (or the pseudogene TRBV3-2) combines with J gene TRBJ2-7; 9 nucleotides match TRBD2. CDR3 length: 14 amino acids. Germline lookup yields CDR1 LGHDT and CDR2 YNNKEL (reference sequence). Losses at the gene ends were 1 base for V and 4 bases for J; bases not matched to a gene: 2. The DNA for the CDR3 is TGTGCCAGCAGCCAAGCGGGACTAGCTTACGAGCAGTACTTC. Protein product: CASSQAGLAYEQYF.

The chain employs TRBV21-1 and TRBJ2-7; TRBD1 reflects the table's D call only, with no check against the DNA. TRBV21-1 corresponds to a pseudogene. The CDR3 loop spans 16 amino acids. The CDR3 coding sequence is TGTGCCAGCAGCATCCTAGAGCTAGGGGGACCCTACGAGCAGTACTTC. Translated: CASSILELGGPYEQYF.

This chain connects TRBV29-1 to TRBJ2-1; 9 bases line up with TRBD1. This CDR3 has 15 amino acids. From germline, CDR1 is SQVTM and CDR2 ANQGSEA. After removal of 6 bases from V and 8 bases from J, the junction contained 14 bases not matched to a gene. CDR3 in amino acids: CSVAFPGQGGHEQFF. The CDR3 DNA reads as TGCAGCGTCGCTTTCCCGGGACAGGGAGGGCATGAGCAGTTCTTC.

This clone was seen once. The rearrangement joins TRBV5-1 to TRBJ1-1, with D unclear. Germline CDR1 reads SGHRS; CDR2 reads YFSETQ. Deletions cut 4 bases from V and 1 base from J, with 11 bases between. The CDR3 extends over 14 amino acids. The CDR3 DNA follows: TGCGCCAGCAGCCCCCGGACGGCGAACACTGAAGCTTTCTTT. Its translation: CASSPRTANTEAFF.

This clone appeared a single time. The CDR3 protein is CASSQSGLWTASSYNSPLHF. In nucleotides, the CDR3 is TGCGCCAGCAGTCAATCCGGCCTCTGGACGGCAAGCTCCTATAATTCACCCCTCCACTTT. The chain joins TRBV23-1 to TRBJ1-6, with no clear D. TRBV23-1 is an open reading frame, and its role is uncertain. This CDR3 comprises 20 residues. The ends were cut back, 0 bases at V and 0 bases at J, with 18 bases in the middle.

In the case of this clone: The DNA is left out, because the CDR3 cannot be placed on it with certainty; the CDR3 is given as TCRdb lists it. The rearrangement joins TRBV21-1 to TRBJ2-1. TRBV21-1 has pseudogene status. Ends included, the CDR3 has 24 residues. The CDR3 reads CASSKVFRLRRVPTGWGAGNEQFF.

The rearrangement joins TRBV7-2 to TRBJ2-5, with 8 bases fitting TRBD1. In germline, CDR1 is SGHTA, CDR2 FQGNSA. This CDR3 region has 16 residues. With 5 bases clipped from V and 1 base from J, the junction kept 9 bases outside the gene matches. CDR3 DNA: TGTGCCAGCAGCCTTAGCGGACAGGGAAGCCAAGAGACCCAGTACTTC. Protein: CASSLSGQGSQETQYF.

The chain has TRBV30 and TRBJ2-1; D not certain. With 2 bases removed from V and 8 bases from J, the gap between germline ends came to 7 bases. Per germline, CDR1 GTSNPN and CDR2 SVGIG (reference sequence). The CDR3 is 11 amino acids. CDR3 in DNA: TGTGCCTGGAGTTTTTTAGATGAGCAGTTCTTC. Translated, it gives CAWSFLDEQFF.